This T cell receptor (beta chain) was captured by sequencing in a study of OX40 agonist ivuxolimab in advanced cancers. Measured with immunoSEQ multiplex PCR; TCRdb has only the in-frame clones, and not every one. The repertoire consists of some 64,000 clones, with more than 80% occurring once and the leading ten covering over 4%. The length of the CDR3 is 15 residues. The V call is TRBV21-1, the J call TRBJ2-1; no check of the table's D call, TRBD2, against the DNA was made. TRBV21-1 is labeled a pseudogene. This clonotype was obtained from an adult with an advanced solid tumor such as melanoma, head and neck, liver or kidney cancer. The source material was CD4+ or CD8+ T cells sorted from blood, sampled in a trial of the OX40 agonist ivuxolimab. CDR3 in DNA: TGTGCCAGCAGCCCGGGGGGCGGTCACTACAATGAGCAGTTCTTC. Its translation: CASSPGGGHYNEQFF.